These T cell receptor beta chains were read from a single sample in a study of T cell repertoires in cytomegalovirus infection. Their antigens remain unidentified. TCRdb passed the reads through MiXCR, listing each CDR3 protein once. The sample shows a few hundred thousand distinct CDR3 sequences, under 45% of them seen only once. This material consisted of cultured PBMCs, taken from culture after CMV antigen stimulation. The receptors come from a human donor in good health (CMV status not recorded). Some clones in this sample may be carry-over from other donors' samples. CDR3s include the opening cysteine and the closing phenylalanine or tryptophan. D genes are given only for firm matches. A row's size may be missing; if present it is once, few, many or a size class.

- | - | TRBJ2-5 | TRBV12-3/TRBV12-4 | 17 | CASSEFSTSLDKETQYF | TGTGCCAGCAGCGAATTTAGTACGAGCTTGGATAAAGAGACCCAGTACTTC
- | - | TRBJ1-6 | TRBV5-6 | 16 | CASSLAAAVPNSPLHF | TGTGCCAGCAGCTTGGCCGCGGCAGTCCCAAATTCACCCCTCCACTTT
- | - | TRBJ2-6 | TRBV4-3 | 17 | CASSLRSRSSGANVLTF | TGCGCCAGCAGCCTCCGGTCCCGCTCCTCTGGGGCCAACGTCCTGACTTTC
- | - | TRBJ2-1 | TRBV7-2 | 17 | CASSLKVGTLGSREQFF | TGTGCCAGCAGCTTAAAGGTCGGGACCCTGGGGAGCAGGGAGCAGTTCTTC
- | - | TRBJ2-7 | TRBV6-5 | 15 | CASNSRRQGWLEQYF | TGTGCCAGCAATTCACGGAGGCAGGGTTGGCTCGAGCAGTACTTC
- | - | TRBJ2-1 | TRBV7-9 | 16 | CASSQRGLASHNEQFF | TGTGCCAGCAGCCAACGCGGGCTAGCTTCCCACAATGAGCAGTTCTTC
- | TRBD1 | TRBJ1-6 | TRBV6-1 | 15 | CASSSRGYYNSPLHF | TGTGCCAGCAGTAGCAGGGGGTACTATAATTCACCCCTCCACTTT
- | - | TRBJ1-2 | TRBV7-2 | 18 | CASSLGDIRGSSNYGYTF | TGTGCCAGCAGCCTAGGAGACATTCGAGGCAGTTCCAACTATGGCTACACCTTC
- | - | TRBJ2-3 | TRBV19 | 16 | CASSIQGPGSPDTQYF | TGTGCCAGTAGTATTCAGGGTCCAGGGTCTCCAGATACGCAGTATTTT
once | TRBD2 | TRBJ2-7 | TRBV7-9 | 13 | CASSRSSGRVQYF | TGTGCCAGCAGCCGGTCTAGCGGGAGGGTGCAGTACTTC
few | - | TRBJ1-6 | TRBV7-2 | 16 | CASSLGGGGGRSPLHF | TGTGCCAGCAGCTTGGGGGGTGGGGGGGGACGGTCACCCCTCCACTTT